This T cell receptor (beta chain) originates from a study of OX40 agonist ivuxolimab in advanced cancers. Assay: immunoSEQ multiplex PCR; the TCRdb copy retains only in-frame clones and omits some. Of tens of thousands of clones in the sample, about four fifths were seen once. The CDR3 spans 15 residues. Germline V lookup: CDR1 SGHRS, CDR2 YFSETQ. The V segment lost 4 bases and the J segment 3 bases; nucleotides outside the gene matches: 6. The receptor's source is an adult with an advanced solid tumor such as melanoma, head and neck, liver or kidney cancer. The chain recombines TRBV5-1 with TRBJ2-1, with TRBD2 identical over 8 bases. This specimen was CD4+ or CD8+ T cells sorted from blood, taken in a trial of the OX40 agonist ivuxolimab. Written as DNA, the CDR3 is TGCGCCAGCAGCCTTAGCGGGGAAGACTACAATGAGCAGTTCTTC. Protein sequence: CASSLSGEDYNEQFF. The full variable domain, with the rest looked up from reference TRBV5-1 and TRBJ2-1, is KAGVTQTPRYLIKTRGQQVTLSCSPISGHRSVSWYQQTPGQGLQFLFEYFSETQRNKGNFPGRFSGRQFSNSRSEMNVSTLELGDSALYLCASSLSGEDYNEQFFGPGTRLTVL.